Each of the 32 T cell receptor beta chains below was sequenced from the same sample in a study of glioma-infiltrating T cells. Using RNA template, CDR3s of TCR alpha and beta were amplified with iRepertoire arm-PCR. TCRdb called the multiplex PCR reads again in MiXCR, with one record for every CDR3 protein. This table has about 22,000 distinct CDR3 sequences, approximately 23% appearing once. The source material was glioma tissue, nonneoplastic brain tissue, or PBMCs (not recorded which). Receptors were obtained from a human donor with low-grade glioma or glioblastoma, undergoing nonglioma brain surgery, or in good health (not recorded which).

This clonotype came up many times. The chain employs TRBV24-1 and TRBJ2-7; weak D call: TRBD2 (6 bases). The CDR3 is made up of 14 amino acids. V lost 5 bases and J 1 base, leaving 11 bases between the germline ends. CDR1 is KGHDR and CDR2 is SFDVKD in the germline V gene. CDR3 region: CATSAGGISYEQYF. The CDR3 coding sequence is TGTGCCACCAGTGCCGGGGGAATATCCTACGAGCAGTACTTC.

In the case of this clonotype: At one boundary the junction diverges from the germline segment, which might be a read error. The chain combines TRBV2 with TRBJ1-2, with D possibly TRBD1 on 6 matching bases. Looked up from germline, CDR1 is SNHLY and CDR2 is FYNNEI. CDR3 length equals 11 residues. The CDR3 DNA follows: TGTGCCAGCCGAGAAACAGGGAAGGAGTCCTTC. This codes for CASRETGKESF.

V gene TRBV5-1 combines with J gene TRBJ1-1; D is unclear. CDR3 length: 13 amino acids. Germline lookup yields CDR1 SGHRS and CDR2 YFSETQ. With 8 bases removed from V and 1 base from J, the gap between germline ends came to 12 bases. The CDR3 sequence: CARSRKQNTEAFF. CDR3 DNA: TGCGCCAGAAGTAGAAAGCAGAACACTGAAGCTTTCTTT.

This clonotype was found many times. The genes are TRBV7-9 and TRBJ2-5; TRBD1 might be the D (6 bases). V lost 2 bases and J lost 3, with 10 bases in between. CDR1 is SEHNR and CDR2 is FQNEAQ in the germline V gene (reference sequence). The CDR3 extends over 14 amino acids. The CDR3 nucleotides read TGTGCCAGCAGCTTAAATGGACAGAAAGAGACCCAGTACTTC. This sequence encodes CASSLNGQKETQYF.

There are many counts of this clonotype. The genes are TRBV15 and TRBJ2-3; the D is unclear. In germline, CDR1 is LNHNV, CDR2 YYDKDF (reference sequence). Trimming removed 3 bases at V and 0 bases at J, with 13 bases between. This CDR3 comprises 16 residues. The CDR3 DNA reads as TGTGCCACCAGCAGGATTGGAGCATCTAGCACAGATACGCAGTATTTT. Protein: CATSRIGASSTDTQYF.

V gene TRBV12-3 or TRBV12-4 combines with J gene TRBJ2-3; D assignment may be TRBD1 or TRBD2 (5 bases each). The CDR3 runs to 15 residues. Trimming stripped 1 base from V and 2 bases from J, with 10 bases between. The CDR3 is CASSLVMGDTDTQYF. In DNA form, the CDR3 reads TGTGCCAGCAGTTTAGTAATGGGGGACACAGATACGCAGTATTTT.

CDR3 sequence reads: CASSSGTEKLFF. In DNA form, the CDR3 reads TGTGCCAGCTCCTCAGGGACCGAAAAACTGTTTTTT. The chain recombines TRBV2 with TRBJ1-4, with a tentative D call TRBD1 (5 bases). Trimming stripped 8 bases from V and 8 bases from J, with 12 bases between. The CDR3 is 12 amino acids. Germline lookup yields CDR1 SNHLY and CDR2 FYNNEI. The whole variable domain, remainder taken from reference TRBV2 and TRBJ1-4, is EPEVTQTPSHQVTQMGQEVILRCVPISNHLYFYWYRQILGQKVEFLVSFYNNEISEKSEIFDDQFSVERPDGSNFTLKIRSTKLEDSAMYFCASSSGTEKLFFGSGTQLSVL.

This clonotype occurred many times. The V gene is TRBV20-1, the J gene TRBJ1-5; D gene unclear. The CDR3 has 14 residues. The ends were cut back, 3 bases at V and 7 bases at J, with 16 bases in the middle. In germline, CDR1 is DFQATT, CDR2 SNEGSKA (reference sequence). In nucleotides, the CDR3 is TGCAGTGCTAGTCCCCTCGTTATGGAACAGCCCCAGCATTTT. This encodes CSASPLVMEQPQHF.

This clonotype was detected only a few times. The gene calls are TRBV5-1 and TRBJ1-2; a possible D gene is TRBD1 (5 bases). In germline, CDR1 is SGHRS, CDR2 YFSETQ. V was clipped by 2 bases and J by 2 bases, with 10 bases between them. The CDR3 extends over 14 amino acids. In nucleotides, the CDR3 is TGCGCCAGCAGCTTTCGGGGCGGCAACTATGGCTACACCTTC. As protein: CASSFRGGNYGYTF.

CDR3 in amino acids: CASSTGQHYGYTF. In DNA, the CDR3 is TGTGCCAGTAGTACGGGACAGCACTATGGCTACACCTTC. This chain links TRBV19 with TRBJ1-2; TRBD1 matches 7 bases. V was clipped by 4 bases and J by 3 bases; unmatched bases: 2. CDR3 length: 13 amino acids. Germline V gene data show CDR1 as LNHDA and CDR2 as SQIVND (reference sequence).

Many counts were recorded for this clonotype. The chain has TRBV7-6 and TRBJ1-5; TRBD1 might be the D (5 bases). Germline V gives CDR1 SGHVS, CDR2 FNYEAQ. The V end was cut by 5 bases, the J end by 3 bases, with 14 bases between. This CDR3 contains 15 residues. The CDR3: CASSPGPGTNQPQHF. DNA for the CDR3: TGTGCCAGCAGCCCCGGCCCGGGGACCAATCAGCCCCAGCATTTT.

In this sample, this clonotype turned up once. V is TRBV5-5 and J is TRBJ2-7, with 7 positions matching TRBD2. The CDR3 covers 14 residues. Germline CDR1 SGHKS, CDR2 YYEKEE (reference sequence). Trimming took 4 bases from V and 0 from J; bases not matched to a gene: 4. The CDR3 DNA is TGTGCCAGCAGCCAGGGACTAAACTCCTACGAGCAGTACTTC. This sequence encodes CASSQGLNSYEQYF.

About this clonotype itself: Since a much larger clone is just one base distant, this may be a read error. The rearrangement links TRBV6-9 to TRBJ2-1; D is perhaps TRBD2 (5 bases). The CDR3 is 16 amino acids. CDR1 and CDR2 (germline): MNHGY, SVAAGI. The CDR3 coding sequence is TGTGCCAGCAGTTCTAGAATTGGGAGCTCCCACAATGAGCAGTTCTTC. Residues: CASSSRIGSSHNEQFF.

This clonotype appeared many times. The J gene is TRBJ2-3, the V gene TRBV11-3; a possible D gene is TRBD2 (5 bases). Germline CDR1 reads SGHNT; CDR2 reads YENEEA. The CDR3 loop spans 13 amino acids. The V gene lost 5 bases and the J gene lost 0 bases, with 6 bases spanning the gap. The CDR3 spells CASSEGSTDTQYF. DNA for the CDR3: TGTGCCAGCAGCGAGGGTAGCACAGATACGCAGTATTTT.

Many counts were recorded for this clonotype. The rearrangement joins TRBV6-1 to TRBJ2-5, with D possibly being TRBD2 (6 bases). CDR3 length equals 15 residues. Germline V gene data show CDR1 as MNHNS and CDR2 as SASEGT. Trimming left V 5 bases short and J 5 bases short, with 18 bases between. CDR3 protein: CASSRRGDAGETQYF. For the CDR3, the DNA is TGTGCCAGCAGTAGACGAGGGGATGCGGGGGAGACCCAGTACTTC.

Points on this clonotype: This may arise from a read error, as a much more abundant clone is one base away. This sequence joins TRBV28 and TRBJ2-3; 7 bases align to TRBD2. CDR3 length: 14 amino acids. CDR1 is MDHEN and CDR2 is SYDVKM in the germline V gene. The CDR3 DNA follows: TGTTCCAGCAGTCGGGGGGATCGCACAGATACGCAGTATTTT. This encodes CSSSRGDRTDTQYF.

Comments on this clonotype: The junction departs from germline at one end; a sequencing error may be responsible. The rearrangement links TRBV28 to TRBJ2-2; D is unresolved. Germline CDR1 MDHEN, CDR2 SYDVKM. The CDR3 is 15 residues long. CDR3: CARSSPNFGHGELFF. Here the CDR3 DNA reads TGTGCCAGAAGTTCGCCCAACTTCGGTCACGGGGAGCTGTTTTTT.

This clonotype showed up many times. CDR3 protein: CASRVRRTNTEAFF. Written as DNA, the CDR3 is TGTGCCAGCCGAGTTCGACGGACTAACACTGAAGCTTTCTTT. The chain uses TRBV12-3 or TRBV12-4 and TRBJ1-1; D is undetermined. This CDR3 contains 14 residues. V was shortened by 8 bases and J by 2 bases, with 15 bases between the two germline ends.

A few counts support this clonotype. The chain links TRBV19 to TRBJ1-1; no definite D call. Trimming shortened V by 1 base and J by 8 bases, and 14 bases separated the two germline ends. This CDR3 region has 14 residues. CDR1 and CDR2 (germline): LNHDA, SQIVND (reference sequence). The chain's CDR3 is CASSIVDGRREAFF. CDR3 bases: TGTGCCAGTAGTATAGTAGACGGCCGGAGGGAAGCTTTCTTT.

This clonotype was recorded at least ten times. The CDR3 loop reads CASSQYVRDREIEVYEQYF. The CDR3 nucleotides read TGCGCCAGCAGCCAATACGTGCGTGACAGGGAGATTGAAGTCTACGAGCAGTACTTC. The chain links TRBV4-1 to TRBJ2-7; 7 nucleotides align to TRBD1. Germline CDR1 is MGHRA and CDR2 is YSYEKL. This CDR3 is 19 amino acids long. V was pared by 2 bases and J by 3 bases, with 19 bases of the junction left unmatched.

This clonotype has at least ten counts. The chain couples TRBV5-1 to TRBJ1-1; D is unresolved. Germline-derived CDR1 and CDR2 are SGHRS and YFSETQ. The CDR3 length is 15 residues. V was clipped by 1 base and J by 3 bases, with 13 bases between them. The DNA for the CDR3 is TGCGCCAGCAGCTTGTTGGCGGGAGTAGACACTGAAGCTTTCTTT. Encoded protein: CASSLLAGVDTEAFF.

This clonotype was picked up a small number of times. The chain is built from TRBV4-3 and TRBJ1-1; D is unclear. The ends were cut back, 0 bases at V and 4 bases at J, with 12 bases in the middle. Germline assignment: CDR1 LGHNA and CDR2 YSLEER. CDR3 length: 15 residues. DNA for the CDR3: TGCGCCAGCAGCCAAGAGCTGGGGAGGGTCACTGAAGCTTTCTTT. Its translation: CASSQELGRVTEAFF.

Ten or more counts support this clonotype. The CDR3 protein is CAARGRGGAEQFF. The DNA of the CDR3 is TGTGCCGCACGAGGGAGAGGGGGGGCGGAGCAGTTCTTC. This chain links TRBV7-9 with TRBJ2-1, with D maybe TRBD2 (7 bases). The V end was cut by 11 bases, the J end by 10 bases, with 21 bases between. Germline V gene sequence: CDR1 SEHNR, CDR2 FQNEAQ (reference sequence). CDR3 size: 13 residues.

The V gene is TRBV27, the J gene TRBJ2-7; a weak D match, TRBD1 (6 bases). Germline V gives CDR1 MNHEY, CDR2 SMNVEV (reference sequence). V was pared by 8 bases and J by 3 bases, with 11 bases between. The CDR3 has 12 amino acids. The CDR3 DNA is TGTGCCAGCCGGGACACGGACTACGAGCAGTACTTC. Residues: CASRDTDYEQYF.

This clonotype is labeled medium-sized. V gene TRBV6-1 combines with J gene TRBJ2-7, with D unclear. There are 11 residues in the CDR3. V lost 5 bases, J lost 5 bases, and 7 bases lay in between. In germline, CDR1 is MNHNS, CDR2 SASEGT. DNA of the CDR3: TGTGCCAGCAGTCGAGATCACGAGCAGTACTTC. It encodes CASSRDHEQYF.

This clonotype has just a few counts. CDR3 in amino acids: CASSLAQGANEQFF. CDR3 nucleotides: TGTGCCAGCAGCTTAGCCCAGGGGGCGAATGAGCAGTTCTTC. The rearrangement links TRBV11-3 to TRBJ2-1; 8 nucleotides match TRBD1. V shed 1 base, J shed 7 bases, and the junction held 3 bases outside the gene matches. Germline V lookup: CDR1 SGHNT, CDR2 YENEEA. The CDR3 consists of 14 residues.

Only a few counts were recorded for this clonotype. The chain recombines TRBV5-4 with TRBJ2-2; D gene ambiguous. This CDR3 is 12 amino acids long. The V gene lost 4 bases and the J gene lost 6 bases, with 7 bases spanning the gap. Germline V lookup: CDR1 SGHNT, CDR2 YYREEE (reference sequence). The CDR3 protein is CASSLPPGELFF. DNA for the CDR3: TGTGCCAGCAGCCTCCCCCCCGGGGAGCTGTTTTTT.

This clonotype showed up many times. The J gene is TRBJ1-1, the V gene TRBV2; D is undetermined. Germline assignment: CDR1 SNHLY and CDR2 FYNNEI. There are 13 residues in the CDR3. V was trimmed by 7 bases and J by 0 bases, leaving 9 bases between them. The CDR3, as DNA: TGTGCCAGCAAAAACCCCCTGAACACTGAAGCTTTCTTT. It translates to CASKNPLNTEAFF.

In its sample, this clonotype was seen a few times. This rearrangement joins TRBV10-3 to TRBJ1-2; D remains unclear. The CDR3 sequence is 11 residues long. The germline CDR1 and CDR2 sequences are ENHRY and SYGVKD. Trimming cost V 6 bases and J 5 bases, with 7 bases left between them. The CDR3 is CAIRGDYGYTF. In DNA form, the CDR3 reads TGTGCCATCAGAGGAGATTATGGCTACACCTTC.

In this sample, this clonotype turned up a few times. This chain uses TRBV12-3 or TRBV12-4 with TRBJ2-5; possibly TRBD2 for D (6 bases). The CDR3 totals 13 residues. V gave up 6 bases and J gave up 7 bases, with 15 bases separating them. Here the CDR3 reads CASRASETGTQYF. CDR3 bases: TGTGCCAGCAGAGCTAGCGAAACGGGGACCCAGTACTTC.

The V call is TRBV19, the J call TRBJ2-5, with a possible D match to TRBD2 (5 bases). CDR1 and CDR2 (germline): LNHDA, SQIVND (reference sequence). Trimming cost V 5 bases and J 7 bases, with 26 bases left between them. This CDR3 comprises 17 residues. In DNA, the CDR3 is TGTGCCAGTAGTCTCTCAGCTAAACTAGGTTTTGAGAGGACCCAGTACTTC. Encoded protein: CASSLSAKLGFERTQYF.

This clonotype turned up a few times. The V and J genes are TRBV5-4 and TRBJ2-7; weak D call: TRBD2 (5 bases). CDR1 and CDR2 from the germline V gene are SGHNT and YYREEE (reference sequence). Trimming left V 2 bases short and J 3 bases short, with 9 bases between. This CDR3 comprises 13 residues. The CDR3 loop is CASSFGEFYEQYF. The CDR3 nucleotides are TGTGCCAGCAGCTTCGGGGAGTTCTACGAGCAGTACTTC.